The T cell receptor beta chain described here comes from a study of blood T cells in healthy people across ages. Study observations and caveats: In older individuals, TCR beta diversity per million T cells was lower, falling roughly linearly with age. Naive CD4+ cell counts and diversity both ran higher in long-lived than in aged donors.

In germline, CDR1 is MDHEN, CDR2 SYDVKM. V was clipped by 7 bases and J by 2 bases; unmatched bases: 10. The CDR3 runs 16 residues. A second PCR, run for roughly 7 to 11 cycles, used a sample-barcoded 5' primer plus a J-beta primer mix. TCRdb reanalysed the 5' RACE reads using MiXCR and keeps one entry per CDR3 protein. Altogether about 580,000 distinct CDR3 sequences are present, 45% to 55% being singletons, with the ten largest covering around 24%. This clonotype turned up a few times. What it recognizes is unknown. This clonotype was sampled from a man aged 80 or over in good health. Material for sequencing was blood. V and J are TRBV28 and TRBJ1-5; 8 nucleotides line up with TRBD1. This CDR3 reads CASILTQGEGNQPQHF. CDR3 sequence (DNA): TGTGCCAGCATCTTGACACAGGGGGAGGGCAATCAGCCCCAGCATTTT.